The present T cell receptor beta chain was sequenced within a study of blood T cell repertoires in COVID-19. The protocol was immunoSEQ multiplex PCR, while the TCRdb copy is restricted to in-frame clones and leaves out a portion. Of roughly 140,000 clones listed, about 86% were seen once; the top ten hold roughly 4%. The CDR3 sequence is 13 residues long. Germline-derived CDR1 and CDR2 are MNHEY and SVGAGI. The J segment lost 5 bases and the V segment lost 5 bases, leaving 2 bases of the junction unmatched. The sequenced sample consisted of peripheral blood. The receptor was derived from a woman aged 40 to 55 with acute or convalescent COVID-19. This chain links TRBV6-5 with TRBJ2-2, with 7 bases that match TRBD1. CDR3 residues: CASSPQGTGELFF. CDR3 nucleotide sequence: TGTGCCAGCAGTCCACAGGGGACCGGGGAGCTGTTTTTT.